A selection of T cell receptor beta chains follows, all from one sample in a study of cytomegalovirus exposure and HLA in healthy donors. The repertoire was sequenced with immunoSEQ multiplex PCR; TCRdb's copy has only in-frame clones and lacks some. The sample lists approximately 170,000 clones, more than 65% occurring once. The sample was PBMCs. The receptor set was obtained from a woman in her forties in good health and CMV-seropositive. CDR3s include the opening cysteine and the closing phenylalanine or tryptophan. D genes are given only for firm matches. Clone size appears in some rows only: once, few, many, or a class for an expanded clone.

abundance: -
v_gene: TRBV5-6
d_gene: -
j_gene: TRBJ1-6
CDR3aa: CASSLVDRSTSPLHF
CDR3nt: TGTGCCAGCAGCTTAGTTGACAGGTCGACTTCACCCCTCCACTTT

abundance: few
v_gene: TRBV15
d_gene: TRBD1
j_gene: TRBJ2-4
CDR3aa: CATRAEGTGGLRIQYF
CDR3nt: TGTGCCACCAGAGCGGAGGGAACAGGGGGATTGCGGATTCAGTACTTC

abundance: -
v_gene: TRBV19
d_gene: TRBD1
j_gene: TRBJ1-2
CDR3aa: CASNPQGSRMDGYTF
CDR3nt: TGTGCCAGTAATCCACAGGGGAGTAGAATGGATGGCTACACCTTC

abundance: once
v_gene: TRBV28
d_gene: -
j_gene: TRBJ2-7
CDR3aa: CASSSGFYLGHSAPYEQYF
CDR3nt: TGTGCCAGCAGTTCCGGCTTTTACTTGGGACATTCCGCCCCCTACGAGCAGTACTTC

abundance: -
v_gene: TRBV6-5
d_gene: -
j_gene: TRBJ2-2
CDR3aa: CASTASLNTGELFF
CDR3nt: TGTGCCAGCACCGCCAGTTTGAACACCGGGGAGCTGTTTTTT

abundance: -
v_gene: TRBV5-4
d_gene: TRBD2
j_gene: TRBJ2-3
CDR3aa: CASSPFQAGVVTEEGYF
CDR3nt: TGTGCCAGCAGCCCGTTTCAAGCGGGAGTGGTCACAGAGGAGGGGTATTTT

abundance: -
v_gene: TRBV2
d_gene: TRBD1
j_gene: TRBJ2-3
CDR3aa: CASSGQGSTDTQYF
CDR3nt: TGTGCCAGCAGTGGACAGGGAAGCACAGATACGCAGTATTTT

abundance: once
v_gene: TRBV28
d_gene: -
j_gene: TRBJ2-2
CDR3aa: CASKVGGTGELFF
CDR3nt: TGTGCCAGCAAGGTGGGAGGTACCGGGGAGCTGTTTTTT

abundance: -
v_gene: TRBV28
d_gene: TRBD1
j_gene: TRBJ2-1
CDR3aa: CASSKAGTGDNEQFF
CDR3nt: TGTGCCAGCAGTAAAGCCGGGACAGGGGACAATGAGCAGTTCTTC

abundance: few
v_gene: TRBV27
d_gene: -
j_gene: TRBJ1-4
CDR3aa: CASRLTGLSEKLFF
CDR3nt: TGTGCCAGCAGACTGACAGGCCTTTCTGAAAAACTGTTTTTT